This T cell receptor beta chain emerged from a study of blood T cells in healthy people across ages. Next came a second PCR, run for about 7 to 12 cycles, which used a sample-barcoded 5' primer along with a J-beta primer mix. TCRdb fed the 5' RACE reads into MiXCR, producing one record per CDR3 protein. Of 1.4 million to 1.5 million distinct CDR3 sequences in the sample, roughly 40% were seen once. This TCR derives from a woman under 30 in good health. Specimen: blood.

In DNA form, the CDR3 reads TGTGCCAGCAGCCCCCGAGTGGGAGTCTACTATGGCTACACCTTC. It specifies CASSPRVGVYYGYTF. The rearrangement uses TRBV9 and TRBJ1-2; D call uncertain. Trimming cost V 4 bases and J 3 bases, with 16 bases left between them. Germline values: CDR1 SGDLS, CDR2 YYNGEE. The CDR3 extends over 15 amino acids.